A single sample gave rise to the 21 T cell receptor beta chains below, sequenced in a study of identical twins. TCRdb processed the 5' RACE reads anew with MiXCR; each CDR3 protein has one entry. The sample has about 530,000 distinct CDR3 sequences; about 16% are singletons. This sample was shared with a second study, whose subject was yellow fever vaccine responses in identical twins.

The sample taken for sequencing was CD4+ T cells sorted from blood. Every receptor here comes from a woman aged 18-29 years in good health.

This sequence joins TRBV29-1 and TRBJ2-3; tentatively, D is TRBD2 (5 bases). Germline CDR1 reads SQVTM; CDR2 reads ANQGSEA. V was pared by 2 bases and J by 5 bases, with 14 bases between. The CDR3 is 14 residues long. CDR3 nucleotides: TGCAGCGTTGAAATTCACGGGAAGGGAGATACGCAGTATTTT. Its translation is CSVEIHGKGDTQYF.

In this sample, this clonotype turned up many times. The chain recombines TRBV5-1 with TRBJ1-2, with D uncertain. Trimming removed 4 bases from V and 8 bases from J, with 12 bases in between. This CDR3 has 12 residues. Per germline, CDR1 SGHRS and CDR2 YFSETQ. The CDR3 sequence: CASSDLAGGYTF. DNA of the CDR3: TGCGCCAGCAGCGATCTAGCCGGAGGCTACACCTTC. Combining the CDR3 with reference TRBV5-1 and TRBJ1-2 gives the whole variable domain KAGVTQTPRYLIKTRGQQVTLSCSPISGHRSVSWYQQTPGQGLQFLFEYFSETQRNKGNFPGRFSGRQFSNSRSEMNVSTLELGDSALYLCASSDLAGGYTFGSGTRLTVV.

V is TRBV18 and J is TRBJ1-4, with D unresolved. This CDR3 region has 12 residues. Germline V gives CDR1 KGHSH, CDR2 LQKENI. V dropped 6 bases and J dropped 4 bases, with 6 bases sitting between them. The DNA for the CDR3 is TGTGCCAGCTCGGACGGTAATGAAAAACTGTTTTTT. This gives the protein CASSDGNEKLFF.

The rearrangement joins TRBV3-1 to TRBJ2-6; 7 positions agree with TRBD1. The ends lost 4 bases at V and 4 bases at J; junction bases unmatched: 7. The CDR3 covers 16 residues. In germline, CDR1 is LGHDT, CDR2 YNNKEL (reference sequence). The CDR3 DNA sequence: TGTGCCAGCAGCCCGTACAGGGGCGGAGGGGCCAACGTCCTGACTTTC. This encodes CASSPYRGGGANVLTF.

This clonotype has a count of ten or more. The chain couples TRBV5-1 to TRBJ1-5; D gene ambiguous. The V and J ends lost 5 bases and 0 bases respectively, with 12 bases between them. CDR1 is SGHRS, CDR2 YFSETQ, per germline. The CDR3 has 15 amino acids. The CDR3 bases are TGCGCCAGCAGGCCCTGGACGGATAGCAATCAGCCCCAGCATTTT. Protein product: CASRPWTDSNQPQHF.

This clonotype was seen only a few times. The V gene is TRBV10-1, the J gene TRBJ2-1; 11 nucleotides align to TRBD2. With V trimmed by 11 bases and J by 4 bases, 13 bases remained unmatched. From germline, CDR1 is WNHNN and CDR2 SYGVQD (reference sequence). CDR3 length equals 16 residues. The CDR3 nucleotides read TGCGCCGTACGATTTAGCGGGAGGGCGTCATACAATGAGCAGTTCTTC. Amino acid sequence: CAVRFSGRASYNEQFF.

This clonotype was counted a few times. CDR3 bases: TGCAGTGGTCATGGGGGGGACCTAGCCAAAAACATTCAGTACTTC. This translates into CSGHGGDLAKNIQYF. This chain links TRBV20-1 with TRBJ2-4, with 7 bases fitting TRBD2. J gave up 0 bases and V 7 bases, and 9 bases lay outside the gene matches. CDR1 DFQATT and CDR2 SNEGSKA come from the germline V gene (reference sequence). This CDR3 is built from 15 residues.

This clonotype came up many times. J is TRBJ1-2 and V is TRBV12-3 or TRBV12-4; 9 bases map to TRBD1. The CDR3 runs 13 residues. V was clipped by 4 bases and J by 12 bases; unmatched bases: 9. CDR3 loop: CASSSLGQGRDTF. The CDR3 nucleotides are TGTGCCAGCAGTTCTCTCGGACAGGGGCGGGACACCTTC.

This clonotype has a count of ten or more. The rearrangement links TRBV7-2 to TRBJ2-3; 10 bases align to TRBD2. With V trimmed by 5 bases and J by 7 bases, 9 bases remained unmatched. The CDR3 is 15 residues long. CDR1 and CDR2 from the germline V gene are SGHTA and FQGNSA. The CDR3 is CASSSSGGAVNTQYF. CDR3 DNA: TGTGCCAGCAGCAGCAGCGGGGGGGCTGTGAATACGCAGTATTTT.

This chain links TRBV6-1 with TRBJ2-7; 12 nucleotides agree with TRBD2. The CDR3 runs to 14 residues. CDR1 and CDR2 (germline): MNHNS, SASEGT. Germline trimming cut 9 bases from V and 3 bases from J; bases unmatched to any gene: 6. The CDR3 DNA reads as TGTGCCAGTAGTAGACTAGCGGGGGACTACGAGCAGTACTTC. Protein product: CASSRLAGDYEQYF.

This clonotype was counted only a few times. The chain joins TRBV18 to TRBJ2-5; D not resolved. This CDR3 has 16 residues. V lost 0 bases and J lost 2, with 13 bases in between. Germline V gene sequence: CDR1 KGHSH, CDR2 LQKENI. This CDR3 reads CASSPPVPTDQETQYF. CDR3 in DNA: TGTGCCAGCTCACCACCCGTTCCGACCGATCAAGAGACCCAGTACTTC.

With respect to this clonotype: Without the conserved terminal phenylalanine or tryptophan, this CDR3 likely stems from a read error. J is TRBJ2-2 and V is TRBV3-1, with D perhaps TRBD2 (5 bases). Trimming left V 6 bases short and J 1 base short, with 9 bases between. Germline loops: CDR1 LGHDT, CDR2 YNNKEL (reference sequence). This CDR3 is 14 amino acids long. The CDR3 bases are TGTGCCAGCAGTCCAAGCGGGAACACCGGGGAGCTGTTTTCT. Protein: CASSPSGNTGELFS.

The sample holds a few counts of this clonotype. This chain uses TRBV12-3 or TRBV12-4 with TRBJ2-2; 15 bases are a match to TRBD2. The CDR3 consists of 19 residues. Trimming removed 4 bases from V and 6 bases from J; junction bases left unmatched: 12. CDR3 amino acids: CASSSERTSGGARPGELFF. The CDR3 DNA is TGTGCCAGCAGTTCGGAACGGACTAGCGGGGGGGCCCGGCCCGGGGAGCTGTTTTTT.

The chain carries TRBV7-9 and TRBJ1-4, with 11 bases that match TRBD1. The germline V gene encodes CDR1 SEHNR and CDR2 FQNEAQ (reference sequence). Germline trimming cut 7 bases from V and 8 bases from J; bases unmatched to any gene: 6. CDR3 length equals 14 residues. CDR3 loop: CASTPDRGREKLFF. CDR3 coding DNA: TGTGCCAGCACTCCGGACAGGGGGCGCGAAAAACTGTTTTTT. Variable domain in full (rest from reference TRBV7-9 and TRBJ1-4): DTGVSQNPRHKITKRGQNVTFRCDPISEHNRLYWYRQTLGQGPEFLTYFQNEAQLEKSRLLSDRFSAERPKGSFSTLEIQRTEQGDSAMYLCASTPDRGREKLFFGSGTQLSVL.

The chain is built from TRBV20-1 and TRBJ2-3, with 7 bases matching TRBD2. Trimming took 6 bases from V and 7 from J; bases not matched to a gene: 13. Per germline, CDR1 DFQATT and CDR2 SNEGSKA (reference sequence). This CDR3 spans 14 amino acids. CDR3 in DNA: TGCAGTGCCCTATGGGCGGGAGCACTAAATACGCAGTATTTT. The encoded protein is CSALWAGALNTQYF.

This clonotype was picked up a small number of times. The chain recombines TRBV24-1 with TRBJ2-3; D is ambiguous. Trimming removed 6 bases from V and 0 bases from J, with 9 bases in between. CDR3 length equals 14 residues. The germline V gene has CDR1 KGHDR and CDR2 SFDVKD. The CDR3: CATSRPSSTDTQYF. The CDR3 DNA reads TGTGCCACCAGTCGCCCCTCTAGCACAGATACGCAGTATTTT.

The J gene is TRBJ2-1, the V gene TRBV10-1; 8 positions match TRBD2. V shed 2 bases and J 0 bases; nucleotides not matched to a gene: 6. This CDR3 region has 17 residues. Looked up from germline, CDR1 is WNHNN and CDR2 is SYGVQD (reference sequence). CDR3 nucleotide sequence: TGCGCCAGCAGTGAGCGAGTAAGCGGGAGCTCCTACAATGAGCAGTTCTTC. Its translation: CASSERVSGSSYNEQFF.

The CDR3 bases are TGTGCCAGCAGCCTTCAGAGATTTCAGGGGAACACTGAAGCTTTCTTT. Its translation is CASSLQRFQGNTEAFF. This chain joins TRBV3-1 and TRBJ1-1, with D tentatively TRBD1 (5 bases). Germline V gene lookup returns CDR1 LGHDT and CDR2 YNNKEL (reference sequence). Trimming pared 4 bases from V and 1 base from J, leaving 16 bases between. The CDR3 consists of 16 residues.

V usage is TRBV14 and J usage is TRBJ2-1, with TRBD2 as a possible D gene (5 bases). V was clipped by 0 bases and J by 13 bases, with 13 bases between them. The CDR3 contains 13 residues. Germline V lookup: CDR1 SGHDN, CDR2 FVKESK. The CDR3, as DNA: TGTGCCAGCAGCCAAGAAGGGCCGGGGAGACAGTTCTTC. Translated, it gives CASSQEGPGRQFF. Looking up the rest from reference TRBV14 and TRBJ2-1 gives the full variable domain: EAGVTQFPSHSVIEKGQTVTLRCDPISGHDNLYWYRRVMGKEIKFLLHFVKESKQDESGMPNNRFLAERTGGTYSTLKVQPAELEDSGVYFCASSQEGPGRQFFGPGTRLTVL.

This clonotype has ten or more counts. The V call is TRBV28, the J call TRBJ2-2; D is unresolved. The ends were cut back, 6 bases at V and 5 bases at J, with 7 bases in the middle. The CDR3 is 12 residues long. Germline V gene data show CDR1 as MDHEN and CDR2 as SYDVKM. CDR3 DNA sequence: TGTGCCAGCAGCCTTCTAACCGGGGAGCTGTTTTTT. This codes for CASSLLTGELFF.

This chain links TRBV28 with TRBJ2-1; D is perhaps TRBD1 (6 bases). The CDR3 loop spans 13 amino acids. Germline CDR1 and CDR2: MDHEN and SYDVKM. V was pared by 7 bases and J by 4 bases, with 11 bases between. CDR3: CASTGVDYNEQFF. The CDR3, as DNA: TGTGCCAGCACAGGGGTGGATTACAATGAGCAGTTCTTC.